The 13 T cell receptor beta chains below come from one sample, sequenced in a study of preoperative IRX-2 immunotherapy in early breast cancer. The method was immunoSEQ multiplex PCR; TCRdb's version includes in-frame clones alone and lacks a portion of them. The profile covers about 23,000 clones, with 85% to 95% appearing a single time and around 15% taken by the ten largest. The sample's treatment: preoperative locoregional IRX-2 cytokine immunotherapy. The sequencing used tumor tissue, collected after IRX-2 immunotherapy. All receptors come from a human donor with breast cancer.

The chain couples TRBV7-2 to TRBJ2-7; D remains unclear. Germline CDR1 SGHTA, CDR2 FQGNSA. V lost 1 base and J lost 6, with 7 bases in between. The CDR3 runs 12 residues. The CDR3 here is CASSLVTFEQYF. CDR3 nucleotide sequence: TGTGCCAGCAGCTTAGTAACGTTCGAGCAGTACTTC.

This clone is a singleton in its sample. This sequence joins TRBV4-3 and TRBJ2-2; the match to TRBD2 covers 7 bases. The trim removed 0 bases at V and 1 base at J, leaving 5 bases unmatched. This CDR3 region has 17 residues. Germline lookup yields CDR1 LGHNA and CDR2 YSLEER. CDR3 amino acids: CASSQESGGRNTGELFF. In nucleotides, the CDR3 is TGCGCCAGCAGCCAAGAATCGGGCGGGAGGAACACCGGGGAGCTGTTTTTT.

The J gene is TRBJ2-7, the V gene TRBV15; D unresolved. Germline V gene sequence: CDR1 LNHNV, CDR2 YYDKDF (reference sequence). This CDR3 comprises 15 residues. The V end was cut by 1 base, the J end by 0 bases, with 10 bases between. Here the CDR3 reads CATSRGLSSSYEQYF. The CDR3 region has the DNA TGTGCCACCAGCAGAGGTCTCAGTAGCTCCTACGAGCAGTACTTC.

The rearrangement uses TRBV11-2 and TRBJ1-1; D ambiguous. This CDR3 comprises 13 residues. V lost 1 base, J lost 4 bases, and 7 bases lay in between. CDR1 is SGHAT, CDR2 FQNNGV, per germline. The CDR3 region is CASSLGPTTEAFF. CDR3 in DNA: TGTGCCAGCAGCTTAGGGCCTACCACTGAAGCTTTCTTT. Full variable domain (outside the CDR3, taken from reference TRBV11-2 and TRBJ1-1): EAGVAQSPRYKIIEKRQSVAFWCNPISGHATLYWYQQILGQGPKLLIQFQNNGVVDDSQLPKDRFSAERLKGVDSTLKIQPAKLEDSAVYLCASSLGPTTEAFFGQGTRLTVV.

This chain joins TRBV27 and TRBJ2-7; tentatively, D is TRBD1 or TRBD2 (6 bases each). V lost 5 bases and J 11 bases, leaving 13 bases between the germline ends. This CDR3 contains 11 residues. Per the germline V gene, CDR1 is MNHEY and CDR2 is SMNVEV (reference sequence). Here the CDR3 reads CASSQGGTKYF. CDR3 coding DNA: TGTGCCAGCAGTCAAGGGGGGACGAAGTACTTC.

This chain links TRBV6-5 with TRBJ1-5, with 8 positions matching TRBD1. V trimming: 2 bases; J trimming: 6 bases; junction bases outside the gene matches: 6. The CDR3 is 15 residues long. CDR1 and CDR2 from the germline V gene are MNHEY and SVGAGI. CDR3 protein: CASSYAQGVGQPQHF. For the CDR3, the DNA is TGTGCCAGCAGTTACGCACAGGGGGTAGGTCAGCCCCAGCATTTT.

This chain uses TRBV11-3 with TRBJ2-1, with 14 bases that match TRBD2. V was pared by 1 base and J by 3 bases, with 8 bases of the junction left unmatched. Looked up from germline, CDR1 is SGHNT and CDR2 is YENEEA. The length of the CDR3 is 19 residues. DNA for the CDR3: TGTGCCAGCAGCTTAGGTTGGCAGGGACTAGCGGGAGACTACAATGAGCAGTTCTTC. This encodes CASSLGWQGLAGDYNEQFF.

The chain has TRBV28 and TRBJ2-3; TRBD2 agrees at 7 bases. Germline V lookup: CDR1 MDHEN, CDR2 SYDVKM. This CDR3 has 14 residues. With V trimmed by 6 bases and J by 12 bases, 15 bases remained unmatched. The DNA of the CDR3 is TGTGCCAGCAGATTGGAGCGGGACGGCCTCCCTCAGTATTTT. Amino acid sequence: CASRLERDGLPQYF.

In DNA form, the CDR3 reads TGTGCCAGCAGTTTGTTTCACCCGACCGCGGACAGGGTTTTATACGAGCAGTACTTC. This sequence encodes CASSLFHPTADRVLYEQYF. This chain links TRBV27 with TRBJ2-7, with 8 bases identical to TRBD1. The CDR3 loop spans 19 amino acids. V was clipped by 3 bases and J by 4 bases; unmatched bases: 20. Germline V gene data show CDR1 as MNHEY and CDR2 as SMNVEV (reference sequence).

This clone was seen once. The rearrangement joins TRBV2 to TRBJ2-1, with TRBD1 as a possible D gene (6 bases). The CDR3 is 13 amino acids. Trimming stripped 2 bases from V and 7 bases from J, with 9 bases between. Germline V gene data show CDR1 as SNHLY and CDR2 as FYNNEI. CDR3 region: CASSEPDRNEQFF. CDR3 in DNA: TGTGCCAGCAGTGAACCGGACAGAAATGAGCAGTTCTTC.

V and J are TRBV5-1 and TRBJ1-4, with a possible D match to TRBD1 (5 bases). Per the germline V gene, CDR1 is SGHRS and CDR2 is YFSETQ. The CDR3 covers 14 residues. With 4 bases removed from V and 3 bases from J, the gap between germline ends came to 10 bases. As DNA, the CDR3 is TGCGCCAGCAGCGAGGGGAGTGCTAATGAAAAACTGTTTTTT. Translated: CASSEGSANEKLFF.

The chain has TRBV29-1 and TRBJ2-7; TRBD1 aligns across 8 bases. Germline V gene lookup returns CDR1 SQVTM and CDR2 ANQGSEA. The CDR3 is made up of 14 amino acids. Trimming removed 4 bases from V and 6 bases from J; junction bases left unmatched: 11. The CDR3: CSVGYRDRGIEQYF. Here the CDR3 DNA reads TGCAGCGTTGGGTACCGAGACAGGGGCATCGAGCAGTACTTC.

This rearrangement joins TRBV7-2 to TRBJ1-2, with a weak D call TRBD1 (5 bases). V shed 5 bases and J shed 8 bases, with 9 bases lying between them. The length of the CDR3 is 11 residues. The germline gives CDR1 SGHTA, CDR2 FQGNSA. The DNA for the CDR3 is TGTGCCAGCAGCACGAGGGGAGGCTACACCTTC. Its protein is CASSTRGGYTF.